The text below deals with one T cell receptor beta chain. This specimen comes from a study of cytomegalovirus exposure and HLA in healthy donors. Libraries were prepared by immunoSEQ multiplex PCR; TCRdb keeps only in-frame clonotypes and omits some of them. The sample records some 350,000 clones, around 90% being singletons. The V gene lost 0 bases and the J gene lost 2 bases, with 12 bases spanning the gap. The CDR3 loop spans 15 amino acids. Germline-derived CDR1 and CDR2 are GTSNPN and SVGIG (reference sequence). The V and J genes are TRBV30 and TRBJ2-3, with D perhaps TRBD1 (6 bases). The receptor was derived from a woman aged 30 to 39 in good health and CMV-seropositive. The sample consisted of PBMCs. In nucleotides, the CDR3 is TGTGCCTGGAGTGTAGGGGCAGGGGACACAGATACGCAGTATTTT. Residues: CAWSVGAGDTDTQYF.